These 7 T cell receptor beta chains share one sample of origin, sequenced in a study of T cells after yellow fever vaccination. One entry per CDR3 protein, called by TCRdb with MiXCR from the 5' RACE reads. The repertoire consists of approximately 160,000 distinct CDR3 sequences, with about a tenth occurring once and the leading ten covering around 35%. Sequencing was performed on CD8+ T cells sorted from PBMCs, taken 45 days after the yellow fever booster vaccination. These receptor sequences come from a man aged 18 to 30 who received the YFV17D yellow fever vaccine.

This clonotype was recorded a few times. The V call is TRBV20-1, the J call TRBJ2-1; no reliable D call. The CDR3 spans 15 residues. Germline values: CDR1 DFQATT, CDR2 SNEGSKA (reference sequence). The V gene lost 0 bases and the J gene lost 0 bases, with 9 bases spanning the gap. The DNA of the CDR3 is TGCAGTGCTAGAGATGATCTTAGCTCCTACAATGAGCAGTTCTTC. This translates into CSARDDLSSYNEQFF.

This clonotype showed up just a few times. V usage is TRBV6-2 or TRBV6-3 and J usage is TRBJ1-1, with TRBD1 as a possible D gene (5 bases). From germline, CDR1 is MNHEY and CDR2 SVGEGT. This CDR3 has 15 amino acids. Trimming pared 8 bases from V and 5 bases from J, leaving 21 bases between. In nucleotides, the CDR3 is TGTGCCAGCCGTAGCCGGGGCGATGGGGGTACTGAAGCTTTCTTT. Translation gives CASRSRGDGGTEAFF.

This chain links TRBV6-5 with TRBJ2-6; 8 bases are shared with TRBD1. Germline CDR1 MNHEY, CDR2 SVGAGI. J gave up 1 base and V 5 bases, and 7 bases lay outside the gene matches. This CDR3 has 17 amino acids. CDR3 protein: CASSTRTGTSGANVLTF. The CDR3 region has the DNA TGTGCCAGCAGTACCCGGACAGGGACGTCTGGGGCCAACGTCCTGACTTTC.

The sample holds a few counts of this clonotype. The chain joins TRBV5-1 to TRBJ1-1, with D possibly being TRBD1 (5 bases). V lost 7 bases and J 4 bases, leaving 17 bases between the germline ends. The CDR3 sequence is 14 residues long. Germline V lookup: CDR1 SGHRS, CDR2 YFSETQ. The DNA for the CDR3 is TGCGCCAGCTCGGGGGAGGGTTGGGGCACTGAAGCTTTCTTT. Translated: CASSGEGWGTEAFF.

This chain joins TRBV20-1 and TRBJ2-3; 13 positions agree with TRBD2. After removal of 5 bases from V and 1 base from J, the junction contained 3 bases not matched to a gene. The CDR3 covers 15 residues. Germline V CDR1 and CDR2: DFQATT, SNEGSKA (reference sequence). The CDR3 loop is CSAHGLAGGTDTQYF. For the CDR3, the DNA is TGCAGTGCTCATGGACTAGCGGGGGGCACAGATACGCAGTATTTT.

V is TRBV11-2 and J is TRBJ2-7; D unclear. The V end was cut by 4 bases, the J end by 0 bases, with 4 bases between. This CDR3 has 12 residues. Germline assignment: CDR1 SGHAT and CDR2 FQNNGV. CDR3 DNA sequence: TGTGCCAGCAGCTCCCCCTCCTACGAGCAGTACTTC. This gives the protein CASSSPSYEQYF. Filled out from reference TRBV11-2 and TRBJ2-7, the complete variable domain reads EAGVAQSPRYKIIEKRQSVAFWCNPISGHATLYWYQQILGQGPKLLIQFQNNGVVDDSQLPKDRFSAERLKGVDSTLKIQPAKLEDSAVYLCASSSPSYEQYFGPGTRLTVT.

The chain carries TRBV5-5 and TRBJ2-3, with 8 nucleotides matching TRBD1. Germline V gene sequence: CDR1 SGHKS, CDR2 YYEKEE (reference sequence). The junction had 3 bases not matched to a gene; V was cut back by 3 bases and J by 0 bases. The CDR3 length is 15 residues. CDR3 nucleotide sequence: TGTGCCAGCAGCTGGTGGGACAGGAGCACAGATACGCAGTATTTT. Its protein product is CASSWWDRSTDTQYF. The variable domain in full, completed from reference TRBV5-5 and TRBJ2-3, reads DAGVTQSPTHLIKTRGQQVTLRCSPISGHKSVSWYQQVLGQGPQFIFQYYEKEERGRGNFPDRFSARQFPNYSSELNVNALLLGDSALYLCASSWWDRSTDTQYFGPGTRLTVL.